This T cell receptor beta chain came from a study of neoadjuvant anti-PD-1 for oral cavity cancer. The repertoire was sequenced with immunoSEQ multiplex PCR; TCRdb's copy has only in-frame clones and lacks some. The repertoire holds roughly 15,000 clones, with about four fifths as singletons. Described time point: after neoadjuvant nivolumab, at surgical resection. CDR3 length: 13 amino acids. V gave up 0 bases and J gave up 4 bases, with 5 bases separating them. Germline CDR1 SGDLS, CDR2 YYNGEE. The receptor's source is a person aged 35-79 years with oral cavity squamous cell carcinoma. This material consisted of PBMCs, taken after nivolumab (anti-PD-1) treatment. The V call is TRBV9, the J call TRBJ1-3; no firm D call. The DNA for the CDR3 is TGTGCCAGCAGCGTAGACCCCGGAAACACCATATATTTT. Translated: CASSVDPGNTIYF. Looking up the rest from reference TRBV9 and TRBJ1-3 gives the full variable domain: DSGVTQTPKHLITATGQRVTLRCSPRSGDLSVYWYQQSLDQGLQFLIQYYNGEERAKGNILERFSAQQFPDLHSELNLSSLELGDSALYFCASSVDPGNTIYFGEGSWLTVV.